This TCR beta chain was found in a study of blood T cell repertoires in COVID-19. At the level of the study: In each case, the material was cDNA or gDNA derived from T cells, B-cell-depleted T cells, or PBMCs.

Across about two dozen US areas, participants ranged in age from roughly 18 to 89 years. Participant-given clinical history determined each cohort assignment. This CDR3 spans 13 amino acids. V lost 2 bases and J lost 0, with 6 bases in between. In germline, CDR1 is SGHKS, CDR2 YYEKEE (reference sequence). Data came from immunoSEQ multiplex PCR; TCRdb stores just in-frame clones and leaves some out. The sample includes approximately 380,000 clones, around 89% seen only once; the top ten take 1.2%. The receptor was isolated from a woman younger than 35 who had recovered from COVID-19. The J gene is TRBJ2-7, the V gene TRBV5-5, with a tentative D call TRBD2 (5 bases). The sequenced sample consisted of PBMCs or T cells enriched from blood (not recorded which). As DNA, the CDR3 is TGTGCCAGCAGCTTTGGGAGCTCCTACGAGCAGTACTTC. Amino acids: CASSFGSSYEQYF.